The next 10 T cell receptor beta chains were all read from a single sample in a study of T cells in women clearing cervical HPV infection. Profiling relied on immunoSEQ multiplex PCR, and the TCRdb table lists in-frame clones only, not all of them. The table for this sample gives about 30,000 clones. Sequencing used blood buffy coat. The receptors were sampled from a woman between 18 and 70 years old with a cervical HPV16 infection that either progressed to CIN3+ or cleared (not recorded which).

Turning to this clone: The missing CDR3 end, 3 residues past where the read stops, is filled in from the germline J gene. J is TRBJ2-2 and V is TRBV29-1; TRBD1 matches 7 bases. This CDR3 comprises 14 residues. Germline V gene data show CDR1 as SQVTM and CDR2 as ANQGSEA. Incomplete CDR3 DNA: TGCAGCGCCTGGACAGGCTCAACTAATGAAAAG. Its protein is CSAWTGSTNEK. The whole CDR3 protein reads CSAWTGSTNEKLFF.

The CDR3 bases that were read are TGTGCCAGCAGTGAAAAAGCTAGCGGGGTCTCCTACGAC. Translation gives CASSEKASGVSYD. The whole CDR3 region reads CASSEKASGVSYDYTF. This chain links TRBV6-1 with TRBJ1-2; no firm D call. The read ends 3 residues early relative to the CDR3; the germline J gene fills the gap. Germline V gene data show CDR1 as MNHNS and CDR2 as SASEGT. This CDR3 comprises 16 residues.

Concerning this clone itself: The CDR3 is cut off 3 residues early in the read; its end comes from the germline J gene. V and J are TRBV11-3 and TRBJ2-3, with D possibly being TRBD1 (6 bases). The CDR3 is made up of 15 amino acids. Germline V lookup: CDR1 SGHNT, CDR2 YENEEA. The ends were cut back, 5 bases at V and 2 bases at J, with 14 bases in the middle. The covered CDR3 bases are TGTGCCAGCAGCGCAGGGGAAGGGGCCACAGATACG. This sequence encodes CASSAGEGATDT. The complete CDR3 reads CASSAGEGATDTQYF.

To note about this clone: The read gets to within 3 residues of the CDR3 end, and the germline J gene fills in the rest. This sequence joins TRBV12-5 and TRBJ2-3; TRBD1 matches at 8 bases. Germline CDR1 and CDR2: LGHNT and FRNRAP. The ends lost 5 bases at V and 0 bases at J; junction bases unmatched: 7. The CDR3 is made up of 16 amino acids. Incomplete CDR3 DNA: TGTGCTAGTGGTGTCCGGGACAGGCCAAGCACAGATACG. This translates into CASGVRDRPSTDT. The CDR3 in full is CASGVRDRPSTDTQYF.

As to this clone: The read halts 3 residues ahead of the CDR3 end, with the missing end drawn from the germline J gene. The chain employs TRBV20-1 and TRBJ2-5, with 11 bases aligning to TRBD2. J lost 1 base, V lost 0 bases, and 10 bases had no gene match. Germline CDR1 reads DFQATT; CDR2 reads SNEGSKA (reference sequence). The CDR3 is made up of 18 amino acids. The part of the CDR3 DNA that was read is TGCAGTGCTAGAGATCTGATGACTAGCGGGGTGACCCAAGAGACC. It encodes CSARDLMTSGVTQET. From start to end, the CDR3 is CSARDLMTSGVTQETQYF.

On this clone itself: The CDR3 is cut off 3 residues early in the read; its end comes from the germline J gene. The V gene is TRBV5-4, the J gene TRBJ2-1; TRBD2 might be the D (6 bases). V was clipped by 6 bases and J by 0 bases, with 13 bases between them. CDR1 is SGHNT, CDR2 YYREEE, per germline (reference sequence). This CDR3 region has 15 residues. Partial CDR3 DNA: TGTGCCAGCACCCAAGGCGGGGACTCCTACAATGAG. As protein: CASTQGGDSYNE. The complete CDR3 protein is CASTQGGDSYNEQFF.

Comment on this clone: The read finishes 3 residues shy of the CDR3 end, and the germline J gene is used to complete it. This chain links TRBV6-2 or TRBV6-3 with TRBJ1-2; D is ambiguous. This CDR3 contains 15 residues. Trimming shortened V by 2 bases and J by 4 bases, and 14 bases separated the two germline ends. Germline lookup yields CDR1 MNHEY and CDR2 SVGEGT. CDR3 protein: CASSYDGQMIYGYTF. The covered CDR3 bases are TGTGCCAGCAGTTACGATGGGCAGATGATCTATGGC.

For this clone: The CDR3 end is not reached by the read, which stops 3 residues before it; the germline J gene fills it in. The chain has TRBV5-1 and TRBJ1-2, with 8 positions matching TRBD1. With 4 bases clipped from V and 0 bases from J, the junction kept 5 bases outside the gene matches. In germline, CDR1 is SGHRS, CDR2 YFSETQ. The CDR3 covers 15 residues. The CDR3 protein is CASSPMTGANYGYTF. CDR3 DNA, as far as it was read: TGCGCCAGCAGCCCGATGACAGGGGCTAACTATGGC. The variable domain in full, with the rest retrieved from reference TRBV5-1 and TRBJ1-2, is KAGVTQTPRYLIKTRGQQVTLSCSPISGHRSVSWYQQTPGQGLQFLFEYFSETQRNKGNFPGRFSGRQFSNSRSEMNVSTLELGDSALYLCASSPMTGANYGYTFGSGTRLTVV.

On this clone itself: The read halts 3 residues ahead of the CDR3 end, with the missing end drawn from the germline J gene. This chain joins TRBV18 and TRBJ2-7; D might be TRBD1 (5 bases). Germline lookup yields CDR1 KGHSH and CDR2 LQKENI. The CDR3 spans 13 residues. The ends were cut back, 3 bases at V and 3 bases at J, with 9 bases in the middle. The CDR3 is CASSPKDNYEQYF. The part of the CDR3 DNA that was read is TGTGCCAGCTCACCCAAGGACAACTACGAG.

A remark on this clone: Read data end 3 residues before the CDR3 end; the end is taken from the germline J gene. The rearrangement uses TRBV18 and TRBJ1-4; D may be TRBD1 (5 bases). The CDR3 spans 14 residues. V was clipped by 5 bases and J by 5 bases, with 12 bases between them. Per germline, CDR1 KGHSH and CDR2 LQKENI. Partial CDR3 DNA: TGTGCCAGCTCATGGACGGAGGGGAATGAAAAA. Translated, it gives CASSWTEGNEK. The CDR3 in full is CASSWTEGNEKLFF.